The clone carrying this T cell receptor (beta chain) was counted once. Data came from immunoSEQ multiplex PCR; TCRdb stores just in-frame clones and leaves some out. The sample lists about 140,000 clones, approximately 79% occurring once. Germline V CDR1 and CDR2: SGHTS, YDEGEE. With 4 bases clipped from V and 4 bases from J, the junction kept 5 bases outside the gene matches. The CDR3 spans 15 residues. The data stem from a study of blood T cell repertoires in COVID-19. This sequence was found in a woman aged 45-65 years who had recovered from COVID-19. Sequenced material: PBMCs or T cells enriched from blood (not recorded which). The chain uses TRBV5-8 and TRBJ1-5; 10 bases are a match to TRBD1. CDR3 region: CASSPRGQGNQPQHF. The CDR3 coding sequence is TGTGCCAGCAGCCCGAGGGGACAGGGGAATCAGCCCCAGCATTTT.